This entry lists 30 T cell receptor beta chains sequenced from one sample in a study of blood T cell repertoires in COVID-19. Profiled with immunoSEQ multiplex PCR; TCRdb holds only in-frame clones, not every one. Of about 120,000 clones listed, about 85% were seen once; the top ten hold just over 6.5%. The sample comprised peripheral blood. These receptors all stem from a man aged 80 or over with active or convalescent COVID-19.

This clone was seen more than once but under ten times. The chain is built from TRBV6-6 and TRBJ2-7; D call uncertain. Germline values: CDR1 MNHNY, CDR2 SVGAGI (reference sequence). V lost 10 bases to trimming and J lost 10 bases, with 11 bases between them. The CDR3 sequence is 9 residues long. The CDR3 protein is CAIQADQYF. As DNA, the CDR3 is TGTGCCATCCAGGCCGATCAGTACTTC.

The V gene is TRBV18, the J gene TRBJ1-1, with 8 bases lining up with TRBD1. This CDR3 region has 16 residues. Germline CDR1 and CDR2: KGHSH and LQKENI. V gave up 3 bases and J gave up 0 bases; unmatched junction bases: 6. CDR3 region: CASSPDRGGMNTEAFF. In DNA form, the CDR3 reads TGTGCCAGCTCACCCGACAGGGGCGGGATGAACACTGAAGCTTTCTTT. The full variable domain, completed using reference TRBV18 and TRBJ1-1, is NAGVMQNPRHLVRRRGQEARLRCSPMKGHSHVYWYRQLPEEGLKFMVYLQKENIIDESGMPKERFSAEFPKEGPSILRIQQVVRGDSAAYFCASSPDRGGMNTEAFFGQGTRLTVV.

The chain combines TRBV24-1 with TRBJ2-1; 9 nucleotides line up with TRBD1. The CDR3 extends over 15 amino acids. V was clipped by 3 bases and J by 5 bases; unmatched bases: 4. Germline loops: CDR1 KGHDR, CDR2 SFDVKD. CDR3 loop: CATSDTGGVHNEQFF. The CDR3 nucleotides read TGTGCCACCAGTGATACAGGGGGCGTCCACAATGAGCAGTTCTTC.

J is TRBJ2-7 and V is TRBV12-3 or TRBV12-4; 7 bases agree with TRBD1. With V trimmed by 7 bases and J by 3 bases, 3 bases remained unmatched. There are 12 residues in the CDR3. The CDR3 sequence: CASKGDSYEQYF. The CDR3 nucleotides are TGTGCCAGCAAAGGGGACAGCTACGAGCAGTACTTC.

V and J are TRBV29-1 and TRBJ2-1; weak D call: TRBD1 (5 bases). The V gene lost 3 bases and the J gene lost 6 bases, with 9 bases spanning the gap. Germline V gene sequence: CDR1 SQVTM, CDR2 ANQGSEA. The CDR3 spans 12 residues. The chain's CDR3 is CSVEVGANEQFF. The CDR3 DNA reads TGCAGCGTTGAGGTAGGGGCCAATGAGCAGTTCTTC.

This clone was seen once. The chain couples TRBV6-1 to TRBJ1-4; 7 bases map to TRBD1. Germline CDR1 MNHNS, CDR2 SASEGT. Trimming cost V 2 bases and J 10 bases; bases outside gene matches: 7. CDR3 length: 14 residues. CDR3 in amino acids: CASSESRQGGKLFF. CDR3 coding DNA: TGTGCCAGCAGTGAATCCCGACAGGGCGGAAAACTGTTTTTT.

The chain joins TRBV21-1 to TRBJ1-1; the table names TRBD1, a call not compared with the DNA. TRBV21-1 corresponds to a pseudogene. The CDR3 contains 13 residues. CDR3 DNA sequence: TGTGCCAGCAGCAAGACAGTAAACACTGAAGCTTTCTTT. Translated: CASSKTVNTEAFF.

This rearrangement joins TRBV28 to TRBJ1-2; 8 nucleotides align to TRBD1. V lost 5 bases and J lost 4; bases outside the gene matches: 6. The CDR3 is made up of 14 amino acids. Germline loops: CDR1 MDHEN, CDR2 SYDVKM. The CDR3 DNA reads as TGTGCCAGCAGTCCCCTTGACAGGGGCTATGGCTACACCTTC. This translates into CASSPLDRGYGYTF.

CDR3 sequence: CASYTGGGPDTQYF. The CDR3 DNA reads as TGTGCCAGCTATACAGGGGGCGGCCCAGATACGCAGTATTTT. This chain links TRBV6-5 with TRBJ2-3, with 9 bases matching TRBD1. Unmatched junction bases numbered 7, after V lost 8 bases and J lost 4 bases. The CDR3 runs 14 residues. CDR1 and CDR2 (germline): MNHEY, SVGAGI.

Here the CDR3 reads CASSYQTGGRRGGVAFF. CDR3 in DNA: TGTGCCAGCAGTTACCAGACAGGGGGTCGCCGAGGTGGAGTGGCTTTCTTT. This chain connects TRBV6-2 or TRBV6-3 to TRBJ1-1, with 9 nucleotides matching TRBD1. This CDR3 is 17 amino acids long. Germline V lookup: CDR1 MNHEY, CDR2 SVGEGT. J gave up 11 bases and V 2 bases, and 18 bases lay outside the gene matches.

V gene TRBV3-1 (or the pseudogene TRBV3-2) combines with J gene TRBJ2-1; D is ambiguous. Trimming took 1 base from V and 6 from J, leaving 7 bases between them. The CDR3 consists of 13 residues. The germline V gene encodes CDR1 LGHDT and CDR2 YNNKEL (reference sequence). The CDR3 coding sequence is TGTGCCAGCAGCCAAGGTCAGTTCAATGAGCAGTTCTTC. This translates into CASSQGQFNEQFF.

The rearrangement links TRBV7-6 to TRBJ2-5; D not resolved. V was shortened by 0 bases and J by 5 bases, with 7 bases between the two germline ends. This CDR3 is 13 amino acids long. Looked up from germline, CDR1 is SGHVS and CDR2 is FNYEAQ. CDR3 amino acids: CASSLAAWETQYF. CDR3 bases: TGTGCCAGCAGCTTAGCGGCCTGGGAGACCCAGTACTTC.

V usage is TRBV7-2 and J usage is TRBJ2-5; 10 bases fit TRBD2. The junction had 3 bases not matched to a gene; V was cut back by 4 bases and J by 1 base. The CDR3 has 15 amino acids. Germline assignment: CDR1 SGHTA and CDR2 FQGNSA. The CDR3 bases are TGTGCCAGCAGCTCACGGACTAGCGGCCAAGAGACCCAGTACTTC. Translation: CASSSRTSGQETQYF.

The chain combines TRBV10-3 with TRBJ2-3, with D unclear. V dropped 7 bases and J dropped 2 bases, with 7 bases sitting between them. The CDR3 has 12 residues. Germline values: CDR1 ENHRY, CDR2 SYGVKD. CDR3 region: CAIKADTDTQYF. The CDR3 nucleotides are TGTGCCATCAAGGCGGACACAGATACGCAGTATTTT.

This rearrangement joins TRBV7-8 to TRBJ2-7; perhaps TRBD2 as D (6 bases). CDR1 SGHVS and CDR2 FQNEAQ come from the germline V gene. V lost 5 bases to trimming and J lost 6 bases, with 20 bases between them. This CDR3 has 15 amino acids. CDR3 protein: CASSPLGLEGGEQYF. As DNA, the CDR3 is TGTGCCAGCAGCCCATTGGGACTGGAGGGTGGCGAGCAGTACTTC.

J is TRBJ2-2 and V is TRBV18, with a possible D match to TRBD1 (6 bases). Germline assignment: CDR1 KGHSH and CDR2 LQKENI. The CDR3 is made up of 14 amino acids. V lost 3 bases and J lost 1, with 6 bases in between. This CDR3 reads CASSPGQNTGELFF. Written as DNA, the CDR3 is TGTGCCAGCTCACCGGGACAGAACACCGGGGAGCTGTTTTTT.

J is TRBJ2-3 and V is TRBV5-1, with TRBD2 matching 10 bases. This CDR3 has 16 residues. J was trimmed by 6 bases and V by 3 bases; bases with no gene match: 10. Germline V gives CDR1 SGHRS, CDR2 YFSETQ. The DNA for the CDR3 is TGCGCCAGCAGCTGGGGGACTAGCGAGGGTGCGGATACGCAGTATTTT. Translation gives CASSWGTSEGADTQYF.

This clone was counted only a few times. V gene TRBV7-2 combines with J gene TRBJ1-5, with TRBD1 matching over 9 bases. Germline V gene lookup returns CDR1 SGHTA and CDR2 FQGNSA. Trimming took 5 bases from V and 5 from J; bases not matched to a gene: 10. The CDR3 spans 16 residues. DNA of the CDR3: TGTGCCAGCAGCGGGACAGGGACTAGAAGAGATCAGCCCCAGCATTTT. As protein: CASSGTGTRRDQPQHF.

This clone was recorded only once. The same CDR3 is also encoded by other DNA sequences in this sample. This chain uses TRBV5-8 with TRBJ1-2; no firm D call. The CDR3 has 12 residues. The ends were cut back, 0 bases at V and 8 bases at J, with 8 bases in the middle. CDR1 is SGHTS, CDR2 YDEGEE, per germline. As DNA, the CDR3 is TGTGCCAGCAGCTTGGCGTCCAGGGGCTACACCTTC. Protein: CASSLASRGYTF.

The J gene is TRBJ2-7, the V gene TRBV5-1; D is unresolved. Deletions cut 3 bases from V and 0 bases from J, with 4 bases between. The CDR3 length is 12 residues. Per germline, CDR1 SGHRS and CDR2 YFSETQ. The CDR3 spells CASSSNSYEQYF. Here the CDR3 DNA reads TGCGCCAGCAGCTCAAACTCCTACGAGCAGTACTTC.

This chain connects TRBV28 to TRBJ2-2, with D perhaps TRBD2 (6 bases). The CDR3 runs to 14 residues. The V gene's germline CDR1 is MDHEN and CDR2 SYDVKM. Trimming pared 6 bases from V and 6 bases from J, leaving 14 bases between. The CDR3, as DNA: TGTGCCAGCAGGGGGAGGAGTGAGGCCGGGGAGCTGTTTTTT. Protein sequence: CASRGRSEAGELFF.

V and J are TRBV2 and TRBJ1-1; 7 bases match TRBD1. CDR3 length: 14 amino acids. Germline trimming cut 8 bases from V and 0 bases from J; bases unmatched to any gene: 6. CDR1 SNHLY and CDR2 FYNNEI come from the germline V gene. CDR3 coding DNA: TGTGCCAGCCGGACAGGACTTATGAACACTGAAGCTTTCTTT. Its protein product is CASRTGLMNTEAFF.

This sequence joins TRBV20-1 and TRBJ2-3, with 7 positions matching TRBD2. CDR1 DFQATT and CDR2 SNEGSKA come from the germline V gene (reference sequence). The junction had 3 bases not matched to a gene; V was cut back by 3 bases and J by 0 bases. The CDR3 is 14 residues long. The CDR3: CSASDGGSTDTQYF. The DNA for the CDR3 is TGCAGTGCTAGTGACGGGGGGAGCACAGATACGCAGTATTTT.

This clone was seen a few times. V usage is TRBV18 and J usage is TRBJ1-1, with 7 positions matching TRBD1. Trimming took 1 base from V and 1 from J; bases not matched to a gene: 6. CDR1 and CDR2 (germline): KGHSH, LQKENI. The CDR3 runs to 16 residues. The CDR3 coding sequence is TGTGCCAGCTCACCACGAAATAAGGGGGCGAACACTGAAGCTTTCTTT. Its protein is CASSPRNKGANTEAFF.

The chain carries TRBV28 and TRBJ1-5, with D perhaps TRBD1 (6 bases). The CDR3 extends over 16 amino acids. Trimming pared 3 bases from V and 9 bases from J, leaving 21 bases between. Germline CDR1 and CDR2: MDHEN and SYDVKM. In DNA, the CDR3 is TGTGCCAGCAGTTTGGAGGTGGGGGCAAATCGTCGGCCCCAGCATTTT. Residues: CASSLEVGANRRPQHF.

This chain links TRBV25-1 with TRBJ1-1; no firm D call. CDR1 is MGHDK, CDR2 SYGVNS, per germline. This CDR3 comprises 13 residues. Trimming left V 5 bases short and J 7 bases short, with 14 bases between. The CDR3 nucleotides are TGTGCCAGCAGTCCTTCGGTTAACCATGAAGCTTTCTTT. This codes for CASSPSVNHEAFF.

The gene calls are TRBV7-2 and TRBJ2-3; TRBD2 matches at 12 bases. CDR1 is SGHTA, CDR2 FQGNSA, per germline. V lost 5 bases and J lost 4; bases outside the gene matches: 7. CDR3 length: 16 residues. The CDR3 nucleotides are TGTGCCAGCAGCCGTCGGACTAGCGGGGCCGCAGATACGCAGTATTTT. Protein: CASSRRTSGAADTQYF.

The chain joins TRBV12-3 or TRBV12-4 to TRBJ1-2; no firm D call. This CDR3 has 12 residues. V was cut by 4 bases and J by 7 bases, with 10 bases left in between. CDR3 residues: CASSSSVGGYTF. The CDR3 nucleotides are TGTGCCAGCAGTTCCTCGGTTGGTGGCTACACCTTC.

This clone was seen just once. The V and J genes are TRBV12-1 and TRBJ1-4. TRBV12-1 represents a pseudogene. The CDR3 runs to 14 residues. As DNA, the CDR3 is TGTGCCAGCAGCCGAGGGAGGGGCAGGGAAAAACTGTTTTTT. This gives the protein CASSRGRGREKLFF.

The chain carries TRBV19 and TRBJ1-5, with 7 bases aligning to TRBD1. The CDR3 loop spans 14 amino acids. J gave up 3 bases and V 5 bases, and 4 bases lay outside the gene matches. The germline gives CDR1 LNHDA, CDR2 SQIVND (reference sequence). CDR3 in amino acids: CASSVDRVNQPQHF. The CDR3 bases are TGTGCCAGTAGTGTCGACAGGGTCAATCAGCCCCAGCATTTT.